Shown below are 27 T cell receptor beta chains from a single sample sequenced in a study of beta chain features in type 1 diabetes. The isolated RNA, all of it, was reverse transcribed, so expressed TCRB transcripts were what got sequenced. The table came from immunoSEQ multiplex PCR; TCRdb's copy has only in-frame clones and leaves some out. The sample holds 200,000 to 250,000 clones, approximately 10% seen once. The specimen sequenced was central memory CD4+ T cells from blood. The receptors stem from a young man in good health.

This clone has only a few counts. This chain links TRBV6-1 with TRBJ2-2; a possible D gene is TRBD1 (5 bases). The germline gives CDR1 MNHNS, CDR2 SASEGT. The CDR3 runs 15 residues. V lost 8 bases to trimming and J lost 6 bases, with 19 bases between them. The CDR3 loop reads CASRPTALIPGELFF. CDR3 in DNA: TGTGCCAGCCGCCCGACAGCCCTTATCCCCGGGGAGCTGTTTTTT.

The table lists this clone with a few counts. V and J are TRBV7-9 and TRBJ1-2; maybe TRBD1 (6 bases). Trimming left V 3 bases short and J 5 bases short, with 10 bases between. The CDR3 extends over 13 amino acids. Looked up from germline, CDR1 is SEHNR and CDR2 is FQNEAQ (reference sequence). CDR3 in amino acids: CASSLDSRYGYTF. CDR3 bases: TGTGCCAGCAGCTTGGACAGTCGATATGGCTACACCTTC.

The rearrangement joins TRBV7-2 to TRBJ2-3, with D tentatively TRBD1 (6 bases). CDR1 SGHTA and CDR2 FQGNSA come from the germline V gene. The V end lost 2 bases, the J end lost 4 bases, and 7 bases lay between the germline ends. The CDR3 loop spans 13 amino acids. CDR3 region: CASSLTGSDTQYF. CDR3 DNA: TGTGCCAGCAGCTTAACAGGGTCAGATACGCAGTATTTT. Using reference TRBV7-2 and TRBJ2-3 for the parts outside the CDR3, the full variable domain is GAGVSQSPSNKVTEKGKDVELRCDPISGHTALYWYRQSLGQGLEFLIYFQGNSAPDKSGLPSDRFSAERTGGSVSTLTIQRTQQEDSAVYLCASSLTGSDTQYFGPGTRLTVL.

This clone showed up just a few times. The chain's CDR3 is CASSPGAEPRQFF. CDR3 sequence (DNA): TGTGCCAGCTCACCTGGGGCAGAGCCTCGGCAGTTCTTC. V and J are TRBV18 and TRBJ2-1; D perhaps matches TRBD1 (5 bases). The CDR3 contains 13 residues. The germline gives CDR1 KGHSH, CDR2 LQKENI. Trimming shortened V by 3 bases and J by 12 bases, and 15 bases separated the two germline ends. The entire variable domain, with the rest obtained from reference TRBV18 and TRBJ2-1, is as follows: NAGVMQNPRHLVRRRGQEARLRCSPMKGHSHVYWYRQLPEEGLKFMVYLQKENIIDESGMPKERFSAEFPKEGPSILRIQQVVRGDSAAYFCASSPGAEPRQFFGPGTRLTVL.

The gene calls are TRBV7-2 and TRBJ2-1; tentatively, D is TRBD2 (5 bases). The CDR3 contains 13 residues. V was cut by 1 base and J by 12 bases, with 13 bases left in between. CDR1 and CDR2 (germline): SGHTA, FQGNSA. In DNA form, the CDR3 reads TGTGCCAGCAGCTTAGGTAGGGTTGCGGGGCAGTTCTTC. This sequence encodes CASSLGRVAGQFF.

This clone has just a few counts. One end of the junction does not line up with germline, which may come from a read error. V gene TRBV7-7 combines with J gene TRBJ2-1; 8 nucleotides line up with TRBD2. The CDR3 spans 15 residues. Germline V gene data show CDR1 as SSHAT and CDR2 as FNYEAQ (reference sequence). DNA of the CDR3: TGTGCTAGCAGCTTAGAGAGGCGGGAGGACACTGAGCAGTTCTTC. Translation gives CASSLERREDTEQFF.

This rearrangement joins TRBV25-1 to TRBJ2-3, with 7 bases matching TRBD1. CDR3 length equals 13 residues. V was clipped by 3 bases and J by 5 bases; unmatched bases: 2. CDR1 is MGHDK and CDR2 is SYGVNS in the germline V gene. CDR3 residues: CASSDTGVDTQYF. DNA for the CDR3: TGTGCCAGCAGTGATACAGGGGTAGATACGCAGTATTTT.

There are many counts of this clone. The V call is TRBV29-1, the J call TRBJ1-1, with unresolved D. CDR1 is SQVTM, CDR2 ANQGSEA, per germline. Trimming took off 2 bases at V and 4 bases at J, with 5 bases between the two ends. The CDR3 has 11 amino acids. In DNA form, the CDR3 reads TGCAGCGTTGAAATTGGCACTGAAGCTTTCTTT. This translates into CSVEIGTEAFF.

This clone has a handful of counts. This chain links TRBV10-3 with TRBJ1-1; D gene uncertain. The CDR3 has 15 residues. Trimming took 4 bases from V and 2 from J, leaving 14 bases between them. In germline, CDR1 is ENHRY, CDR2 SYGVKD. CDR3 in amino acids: CAISGRQATNTEAFF. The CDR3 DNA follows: TGTGCCATCAGTGGCCGGCAGGCGACTAACACTGAAGCTTTCTTT.

The CDR3 nucleotides are TGTGCCAGTAGTATTCTTAGACCGGGAACCGGGGAGCTGTTTTTT. Translated: CASSILRPGTGELFF. The V and J genes are TRBV19 and TRBJ2-2; D is perhaps TRBD2 (5 bases). Trimming left V 3 bases short and J 5 bases short, with 13 bases between. CDR3 length: 15 residues. Germline CDR1 and CDR2: LNHDA and SQIVND (reference sequence).

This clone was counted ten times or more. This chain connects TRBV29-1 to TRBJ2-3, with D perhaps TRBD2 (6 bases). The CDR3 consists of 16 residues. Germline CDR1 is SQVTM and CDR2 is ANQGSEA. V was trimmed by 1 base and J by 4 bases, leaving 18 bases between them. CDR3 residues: CSVEGGVQNGADTQYF. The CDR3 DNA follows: TGCAGCGTTGAAGGGGGGGTCCAGAACGGGGCAGATACGCAGTATTTT.

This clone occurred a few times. As DNA, the CDR3 is TGCGCCAGCAGCTTGGTTCGCGGCGGGACAAACAAAAACATTCAGTACTTC. Its protein is CASSLVRGGTNKNIQYF. The genes are TRBV5-1 and TRBJ2-4, with D perhaps TRBD1 or TRBD2 (6 bases each). CDR1 is SGHRS, CDR2 YFSETQ, per germline. V lost 0 bases and J 3 bases, leaving 16 bases between the germline ends. This CDR3 region has 17 residues.

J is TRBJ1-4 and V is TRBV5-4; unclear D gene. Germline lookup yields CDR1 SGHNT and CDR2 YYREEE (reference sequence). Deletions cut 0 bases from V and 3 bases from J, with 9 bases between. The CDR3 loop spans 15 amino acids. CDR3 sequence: CASSLELQPNEKLFF. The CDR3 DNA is TGTGCCAGCAGCTTGGAGTTACAGCCTAATGAAAAACTGTTTTTT.

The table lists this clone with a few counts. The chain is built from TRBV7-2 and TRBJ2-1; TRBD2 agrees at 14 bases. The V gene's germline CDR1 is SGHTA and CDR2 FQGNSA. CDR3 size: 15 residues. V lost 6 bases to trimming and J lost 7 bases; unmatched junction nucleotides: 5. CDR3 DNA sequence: TGTGCCAGCAGGTCTGGACTAGCGGGAGGTAATGAGCAGTTCTTC. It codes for CASRSGLAGGNEQFF.

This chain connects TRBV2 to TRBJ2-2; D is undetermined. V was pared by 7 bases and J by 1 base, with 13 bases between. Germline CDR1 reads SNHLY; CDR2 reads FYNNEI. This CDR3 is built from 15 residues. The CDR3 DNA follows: TGTGCCAGCACGGGTACTACGCAGAACACCGGGGAGCTGTTTTTT. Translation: CASTGTTQNTGELFF.

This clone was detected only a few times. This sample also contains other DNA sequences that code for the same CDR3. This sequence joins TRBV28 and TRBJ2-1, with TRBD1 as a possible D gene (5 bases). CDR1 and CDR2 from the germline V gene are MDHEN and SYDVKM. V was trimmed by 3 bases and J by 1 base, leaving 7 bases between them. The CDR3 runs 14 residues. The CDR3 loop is CASSLGQSYNEQFF. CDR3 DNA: TGTGCCAGCAGTTTGGGGCAGTCCTACAATGAGCAGTTCTTC.

The CDR3 sequence: CASSLMGGETQYF. In nucleotides, the CDR3 is TGTGCCAGCAGCTTAATGGGTGGGGAGACCCAGTACTTC. The rearrangement uses TRBV7-3 and TRBJ2-5; D ambiguous. The CDR3 contains 13 residues. Trimming removed 1 base at V and 5 bases at J, with 8 bases between. Germline V gives CDR1 SGHTA, CDR2 FQGTGA.

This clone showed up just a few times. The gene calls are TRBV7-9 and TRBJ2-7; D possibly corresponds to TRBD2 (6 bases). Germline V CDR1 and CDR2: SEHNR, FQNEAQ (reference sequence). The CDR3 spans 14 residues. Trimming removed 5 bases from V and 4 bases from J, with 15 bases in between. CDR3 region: CASSADSGKYEQYF. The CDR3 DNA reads TGTGCCAGCAGCGCCGATAGCGGAAAATACGAGCAGTACTTC.

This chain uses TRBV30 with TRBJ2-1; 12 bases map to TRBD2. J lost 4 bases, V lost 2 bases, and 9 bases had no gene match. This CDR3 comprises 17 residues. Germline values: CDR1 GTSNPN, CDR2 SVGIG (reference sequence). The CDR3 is CAWSSTGGTSGYNEQFF. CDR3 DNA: TGTGCCTGGAGTTCTACCGGAGGGACTAGCGGGTACAATGAGCAGTTCTTC. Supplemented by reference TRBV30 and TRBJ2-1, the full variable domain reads SQTIHQWPATLVQPVGSPLSLECTVEGTSNPNLYWYRQAAGRGLQLLFYSVGIGQISSEVPQNLSASRPQDRQFILSSKKLLLSDSGFYLCAWSSTGGTSGYNEQFFGPGTRLTVL.

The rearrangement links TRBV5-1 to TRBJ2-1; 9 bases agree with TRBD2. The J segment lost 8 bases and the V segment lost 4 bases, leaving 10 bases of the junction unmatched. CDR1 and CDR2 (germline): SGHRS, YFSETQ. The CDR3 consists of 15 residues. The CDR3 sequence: CASSTPESGGYEQFF. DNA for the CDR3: TGCGCCAGCAGCACCCCAGAGAGCGGGGGGTATGAGCAGTTCTTC.

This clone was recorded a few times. In DNA, the CDR3 is TGTGCCAGCAGCCAAGACCACAGAGGGGTAACGGGAGAGACCCAGTACTTC. This gives the protein CASSQDHRGVTGETQYF. V is TRBV4-2 and J is TRBJ2-5; either TRBD1 or TRBD2 may fit D (5 bases each). Germline CDR1 is LGHNA and CDR2 is YNFKEQ. CDR3 length equals 17 residues. V was clipped by 0 bases and J by 4 bases, with 18 bases between them.

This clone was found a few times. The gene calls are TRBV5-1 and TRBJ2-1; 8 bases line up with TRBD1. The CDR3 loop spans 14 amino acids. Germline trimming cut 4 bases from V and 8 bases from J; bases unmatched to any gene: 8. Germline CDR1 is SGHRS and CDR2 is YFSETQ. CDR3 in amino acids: CASSRDRGGDEQFF. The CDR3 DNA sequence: TGCGCCAGCAGCCGTGACAGGGGAGGAGATGAGCAGTTCTTC.

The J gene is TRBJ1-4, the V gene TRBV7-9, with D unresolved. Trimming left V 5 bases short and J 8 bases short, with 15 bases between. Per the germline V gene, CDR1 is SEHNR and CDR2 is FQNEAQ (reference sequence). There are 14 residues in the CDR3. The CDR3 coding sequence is TGTGCCAGCAGCCGCACAGAGTTGAGCGAAAAACTGTTTTTT. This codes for CASSRTELSEKLFF. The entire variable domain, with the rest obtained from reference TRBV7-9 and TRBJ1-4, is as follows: DTGVSQNPRHKITKRGQNVTFRCDPISEHNRLYWYRQTLGQGPEFLTYFQNEAQLEKSRLLSDRFSAERPKGSFSTLEIQRTEQGDSAMYLCASSRTELSEKLFFGSGTQLSVL.

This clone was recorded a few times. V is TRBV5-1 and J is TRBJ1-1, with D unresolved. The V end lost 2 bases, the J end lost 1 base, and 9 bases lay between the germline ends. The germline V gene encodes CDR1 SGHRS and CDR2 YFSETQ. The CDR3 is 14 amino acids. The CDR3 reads CASSFATANTEAFF. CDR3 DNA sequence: TGCGCCAGCAGCTTCGCGACGGCGAACACTGAAGCTTTCTTT.

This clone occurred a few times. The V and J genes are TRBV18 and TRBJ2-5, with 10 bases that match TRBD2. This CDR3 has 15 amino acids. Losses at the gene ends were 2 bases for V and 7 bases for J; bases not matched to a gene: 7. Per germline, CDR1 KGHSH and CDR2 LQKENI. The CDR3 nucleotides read TGTGCCAGCTCACCATCCAGCGGGAGGGAAGTGACCCAGTACTTC. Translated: CASSPSSGREVTQYF.

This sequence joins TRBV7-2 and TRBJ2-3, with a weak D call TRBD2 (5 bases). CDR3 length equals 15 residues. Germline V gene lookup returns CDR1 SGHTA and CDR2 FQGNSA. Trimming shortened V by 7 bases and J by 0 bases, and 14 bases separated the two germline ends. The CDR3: CASTPTGVSTDTQYF. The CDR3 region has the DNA TGTGCCAGCACCCCGACCGGGGTGAGCACAGATACGCAGTATTTT.

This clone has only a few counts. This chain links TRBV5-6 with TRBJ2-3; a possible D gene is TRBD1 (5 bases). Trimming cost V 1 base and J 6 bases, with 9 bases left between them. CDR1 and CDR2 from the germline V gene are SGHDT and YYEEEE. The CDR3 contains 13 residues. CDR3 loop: CASSLLRVDTQYF. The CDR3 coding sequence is TGTGCCAGCAGCTTGCTCAGGGTGGATACGCAGTATTTT.